This T cell receptor beta chain originates from a study of control samples from healthy donors and cancer patients. V lost 2 bases to trimming and J lost 3 bases, with 31 bases between them. CDR3 length: 21 amino acids. The germline V gene encodes CDR1 MNHEY and CDR2 SMNVEV (reference sequence). Repertoires were generated with immunoSEQ multiplex PCR, while TCRdb's copy carries only in-frame clones and drops some. Found here are some 99,000 clones, approximately 90% of them singletons; the top ten hold 4% to 4.5%. This chain joins TRBV27 and TRBJ2-5; either TRBD1 or TRBD2 may supply D (5 bases each). Material for sequencing was blood. This TCR came from a human donor in good health. The donor label of this sample is uncertain. As DNA, the CDR3 is TGTGCCAGCAGTTTACGGCAGGTTGGGGGAACGACACTTAATCTAGAAGAGACCCAGTACTTC. Translated: CASSLRQVGGTTLNLEETQYF.